This TCR beta chain was sequenced in a study of long-term antiretroviral therapy in people with HIV. At least two post-ART and at least one pre-ART PBMC sample were available for each donor. The assay, immunoSEQ v3.0, was run at survey level. Clones were read by immunoSEQ multiplex PCR, and TCRdb kept only the in-frame ones, dropping some. In the table there are about 20,000 clones, approximately 80% of which are singletons. This clone came up a few times. V was pared by 2 bases and J by 5 bases, with 7 bases between. The CDR3 is made up of 13 amino acids. Germline CDR1 MNHEY, CDR2 SVGAGI. The genes are TRBV6-5 and TRBJ1-5; perhaps TRBD1 as D (5 bases). The receptor was derived from a woman under 30 with HIV. The sequencing used unsorted PBMCs, collected 0.6 years after starting antiretroviral therapy. CDR3 in amino acids: CASSYRDDQPQHF. CDR3 DNA sequence: TGTGCCAGCAGTTACAGGGACGATCAGCCCCAGCATTTT.